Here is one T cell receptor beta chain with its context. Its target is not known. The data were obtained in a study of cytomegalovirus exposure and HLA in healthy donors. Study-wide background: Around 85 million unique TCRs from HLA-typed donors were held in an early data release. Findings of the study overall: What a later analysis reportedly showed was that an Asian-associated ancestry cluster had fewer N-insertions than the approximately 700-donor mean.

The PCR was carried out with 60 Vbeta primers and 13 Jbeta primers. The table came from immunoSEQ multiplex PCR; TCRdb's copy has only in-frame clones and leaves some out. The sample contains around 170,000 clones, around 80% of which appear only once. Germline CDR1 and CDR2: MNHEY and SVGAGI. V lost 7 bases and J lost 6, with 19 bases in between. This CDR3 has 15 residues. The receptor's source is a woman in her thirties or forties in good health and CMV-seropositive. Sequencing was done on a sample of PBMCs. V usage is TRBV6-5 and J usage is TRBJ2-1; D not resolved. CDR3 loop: CASTPLSRLPNEQFF. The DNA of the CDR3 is TGTGCCAGCACCCCGTTGAGCAGACTCCCCAATGAGCAGTTCTTC.